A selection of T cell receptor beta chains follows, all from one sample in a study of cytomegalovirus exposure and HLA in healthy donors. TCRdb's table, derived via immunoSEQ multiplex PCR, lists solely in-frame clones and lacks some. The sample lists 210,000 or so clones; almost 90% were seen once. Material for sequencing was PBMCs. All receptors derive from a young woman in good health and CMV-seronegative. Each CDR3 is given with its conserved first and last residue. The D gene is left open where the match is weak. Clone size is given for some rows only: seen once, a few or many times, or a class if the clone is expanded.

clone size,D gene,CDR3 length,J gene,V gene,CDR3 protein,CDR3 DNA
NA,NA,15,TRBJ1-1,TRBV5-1,CASSLVAGADTEAFF,TGCGCCAGCAGCTTGGTTGCAGGGGCGGACACTGAAGCTTTCTTT
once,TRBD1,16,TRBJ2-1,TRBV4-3,CASSQTLGTAYNEQFF,TGCGCCAGCAGCCAAACCCTCGGGACAGCTTACAATGAGCAGTTCTTC
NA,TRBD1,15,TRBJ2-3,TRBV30,CAWGPGQGASDTQYF,TGTGCCTGGGGACCGGGACAGGGGGCCTCAGATACGCAGTATTTT
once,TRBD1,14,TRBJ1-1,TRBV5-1,CASSLEDRGTEAFF,TGCGCCAGCAGCCTTGAAGACAGGGGGACTGAAGCTTTCTTT
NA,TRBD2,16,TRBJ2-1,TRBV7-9,CASSLLAGGPENEQFF,TGTGCCAGCAGCTTACTAGCGGGAGGGCCGGAAAATGAGCAGTTCTTC
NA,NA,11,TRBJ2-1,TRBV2,CASSPFNEQFF,TGTGCCAGCAGCCCCTTCAATGAGCAGTTCTTC
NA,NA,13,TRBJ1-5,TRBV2,CASEWGNSQPQHF,TGTGCCAGCGAGTGGGGCAACAGTCAGCCCCAGCATTTT
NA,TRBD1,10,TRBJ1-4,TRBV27,CASGDRVLFF,TGTGCCAGCGGGGACAGGGTTCTGTTTTTT
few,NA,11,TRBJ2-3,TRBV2,CATRAEGTQYF,TGTGCCACCAGGGCGGAGGGGACGCAGTATTTT
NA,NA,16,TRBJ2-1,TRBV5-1,CASSLEVLASYNEQFF,TGCGCCAGCAGCTTGGAGGTCCTAGCATCCTACAATGAGCAGTTCTTC
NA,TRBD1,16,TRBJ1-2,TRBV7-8,CASSLTGTGDDYGYTF,TGTGCCAGCAGCTTGACCGGGACAGGGGATGACTATGGCTACACCTTC
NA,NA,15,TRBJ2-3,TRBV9,CASSVWGRGTDTQYF,TGTGCCAGCAGCGTATGGGGGCGGGGGACAGATACGCAGTATTTT
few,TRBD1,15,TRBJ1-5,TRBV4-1,CASSQVPGQGQPQHF,TGCGCCAGCAGCCAAGTCCCGGGACAGGGCCAGCCCCAGCATTTT
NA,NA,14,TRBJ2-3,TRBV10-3,CAIRERSNTDTQYF,TGTGCCATCAGGGAGAGGAGCAACACAGATACGCAGTATTTT
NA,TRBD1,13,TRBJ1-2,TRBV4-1,CASREQGAHGYTF,TGCGCCAGCAGGGAACAGGGGGCCCATGGCTACACCTTC
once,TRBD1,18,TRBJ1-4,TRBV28,CASSLELGQGVWGEKLFF,TGTGCCAGCAGTTTAGAGCTGGGACAGGGGGTTTGGGGTGAAAAACTGTTTTTT
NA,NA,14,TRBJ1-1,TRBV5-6,CASSWGRHDTEAFF,TGTGCCAGCAGCTGGGGCCGGCACGACACTGAAGCTTTCTTT
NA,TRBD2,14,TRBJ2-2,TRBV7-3,CASSLGTSTGELFF,TGTGCCAGCAGCTTAGGGACTAGCACCGGGGAGCTGTTTTTT
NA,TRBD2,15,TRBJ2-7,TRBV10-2,CASSVAGAGSYEQYF,TGCGCCAGCAGTGTAGCGGGAGCTGGGTCCTACGAGCAGTACTTC
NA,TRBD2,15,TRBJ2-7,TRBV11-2,CASSWASGRLDEQYF,TGTGCCAGCAGCTGGGCTAGCGGGAGGTTAGACGAGCAGTACTTC
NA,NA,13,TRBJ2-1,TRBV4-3,CASSQLLEGEQFF,TGCGCCAGCAGCCAGTTACTAGAAGGTGAGCAGTTCTTC
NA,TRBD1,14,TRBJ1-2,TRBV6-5,CASSYLTGDYGYTF,TGTGCCAGCAGTTACCTCACAGGGGACTATGGCTACACCTTC
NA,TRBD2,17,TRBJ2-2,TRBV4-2,CASSHTLGLADTGELFF,TGTGCCAGCAGCCATACCTTGGGACTAGCGGACACCGGGGAGCTGTTTTTT
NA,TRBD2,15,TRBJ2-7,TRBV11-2,CASSFQGLAGGEQYF,TGTGCCAGCAGCTTCCAGGGACTAGCGGGAGGTGAGCAGTACTTC
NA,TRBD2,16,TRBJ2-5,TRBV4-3,CASSQRFSGGQETQYF,TGCGCCAGCAGCCAAAGGTTTAGCGGGGGACAAGAGACCCAGTACTTC
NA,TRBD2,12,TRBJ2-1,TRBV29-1,CSTLAGGGEQFF,TGCAGCACTTTAGCGGGAGGGGGTGAGCAGTTCTTC
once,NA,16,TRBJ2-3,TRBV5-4,CASSPGRGREINTQYF,TGTGCCAGCAGCCCCGGGCGGGGTCGTGAGATAAATACGCAGTATTTT
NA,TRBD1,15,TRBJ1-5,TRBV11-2,CASSLFQGGNQPQHF,TGTGCCAGCAGCTTATTCCAGGGGGGCAATCAGCCCCAGCATTTT
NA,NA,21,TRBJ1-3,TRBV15,CATSRDLRRGLTVRAGNTIYF,TGTGCCACCAGCAGAGATTTACGCCGAGGCCTCACGGTCAGGGCTGGAAACACCATATATTTT
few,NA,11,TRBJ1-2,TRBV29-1,CSVGRDYGYTF,TGCAGCGTCGGGAGGGACTATGGCTACACCTTC
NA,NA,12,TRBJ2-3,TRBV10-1,CASGASTDTQYF,TGCGCCAGCGGGGCTAGCACAGATACGCAGTATTTT
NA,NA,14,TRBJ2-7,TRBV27,CASSWAGQTYEQYF,TGTGCCAGCAGTTGGGCGGGACAGACCTACGAGCAGTACTTC
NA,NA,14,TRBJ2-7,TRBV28,CASSLPGLSYEQYF,TGTGCCAGCAGCCTCCCGGGACTTTCCTACGAGCAGTACTTC
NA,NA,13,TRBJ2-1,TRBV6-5,CAAGGSSYNEQFF,TGTGCCGCAGGGGGGAGCTCCTACAATGAGCAGTTCTTC
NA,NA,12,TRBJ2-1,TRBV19,CASSVGANEQFF,TGTGCCAGTAGTGTGGGGGCGAATGAGCAGTTCTTC
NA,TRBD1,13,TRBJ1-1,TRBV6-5,CASSYRQGYKAFF,TGTGCCAGCAGTTACCGACAGGGTTACAAAGCTTTCTTT
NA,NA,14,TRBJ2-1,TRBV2,CASSEQRRGNEQFF,TGTGCCAGCAGTGAGCAGCGGAGAGGCAATGAGCAGTTCTTC
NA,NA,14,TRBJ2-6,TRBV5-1,CASRVTSGANVLTF,TGCGCCAGCAGGGTCACTTCGGGGGCCAACGTCCTGACTTTC
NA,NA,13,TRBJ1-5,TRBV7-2,CASSLWRDQPQHF,TGTGCCAGCAGCTTATGGAGGGATCAGCCCCAGCATTTT
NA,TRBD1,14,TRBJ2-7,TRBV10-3,CAISDRTGSYEQYF,TGTGCCATCAGTGACAGGACAGGGAGTTACGAGCAGTACTTC
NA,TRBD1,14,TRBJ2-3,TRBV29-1,CSTRQGTLTDTQYF,TGCAGCACCCGACAGGGAACCCTCACAGATACGCAGTATTTT
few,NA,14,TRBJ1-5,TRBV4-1,CASSQAGVRQPQHF,TGCGCCAGCAGCCAAGCCGGGGTGAGGCAGCCCCAGCATTTT
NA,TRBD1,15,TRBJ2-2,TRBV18,CASSPRTGRSGELFF,TGTGCCAGCTCACCGCGGACAGGGAGGAGCGGGGAGCTGTTTTTT
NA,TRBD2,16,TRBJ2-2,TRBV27,CASRASGSGWTGELFF,TGTGCCAGCAGAGCTAGCGGGAGTGGCTGGACCGGGGAGCTGTTTTTT
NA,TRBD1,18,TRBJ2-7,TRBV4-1,CASSQDVNTGVENYEQYF,TGCGCCAGCAGCCAAGACGTTAATACAGGGGTTGAGAACTACGAGCAGTACTTC
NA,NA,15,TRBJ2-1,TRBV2,CASTRGPETYNEQFF,TGTGCCAGCACTAGAGGGCCGGAAACCTACAATGAGCAGTTCTTC
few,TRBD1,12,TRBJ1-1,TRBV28,CASGKQGAEAFF,TGTGCCAGCGGTAAACAGGGGGCTGAAGCTTTCTTT